Following are 20 T cell receptor beta chains from one sample sequenced in a study of radiotherapy plus CTLA-4 blockade in lung cancer. Assay: immunoSEQ multiplex PCR; the TCRdb copy retains only in-frame clones and omits some. The sample lists about 110,000 clones, roughly 80% seen once, with 2.5% to 3.5% in the top ten. The source was peripheral blood, collected from a patient treated with radiotherapy plus ipilimumab. The receptor source for this set is a human donor with non-small cell lung cancer that progressed on radiotherapy plus ipilimumab. Some clones in this sample may be carry-over from other donors' samples.

This clone was detected only a few times. The chain couples TRBV9 to TRBJ1-5; 7 bases line up with TRBD1. The V gene's germline CDR1 is SGDLS and CDR2 YYNGEE. Germline trimming cut 0 bases from V and 5 bases from J; bases unmatched to any gene: 5. The CDR3 spans 15 residues. Here the CDR3 reads CASSVDGQGDQPQHF. In nucleotides, the CDR3 is TGTGCCAGCAGCGTAGATGGGCAGGGGGATCAGCCCCAGCATTTT.

The table lists this clone with a few counts. This rearrangement joins TRBV28 to TRBJ1-5; the D is unclear. Germline CDR1 and CDR2: MDHEN and SYDVKM. CDR3 length: 12 amino acids. V was pared by 6 bases and J by 6 bases, with 9 bases between. This chain's CDR3 is CASSPPFQPQHF. Here the CDR3 DNA reads TGTGCCAGCAGCCCGCCCTTTCAGCCCCAGCATTTT.

The chain couples TRBV6-5 to TRBJ2-1; 8 bases map to TRBD2. Germline trimming cut 6 bases from V and 5 bases from J; bases unmatched to any gene: 6. Germline V gene lookup returns CDR1 MNHEY and CDR2 SVGAGI. The CDR3 consists of 14 residues. The CDR3 reads CASRPGTSHNEQFF. The CDR3 DNA sequence: TGTGCCAGCAGGCCCGGGACTAGTCACAATGAGCAGTTCTTC.

V and J are TRBV28 and TRBJ2-2; either TRBD1 or TRBD2 may fit D (5 bases each). The V gene lost 10 bases and the J gene lost 0 bases, with 9 bases spanning the gap. CDR1 and CDR2 from the germline V gene are MDHEN and SYDVKM. CDR3 length: 13 residues. CDR3 amino acids: CATGTPNTGELFF. The CDR3 DNA is TGTGCCACCGGGACCCCGAACACCGGGGAGCTGTTTTTT.

This chain links TRBV5-6 with TRBJ1-1; D remains ambiguous. The CDR3 is 16 residues long. Germline lookup yields CDR1 SGHDT and CDR2 YYEEEE. V shed 6 bases and J shed 0 bases, with 18 bases lying between them. The CDR3 here is CASTPDADQLNTEAFF. DNA for the CDR3: TGTGCCAGCACCCCCGATGCCGATCAATTGAACACTGAAGCTTTCTTT.

The genes are TRBV10-3 and TRBJ1-5, with 9 positions matching TRBD1. V lost 8 bases to trimming and J lost 5 bases; unmatched junction nucleotides: 10. This CDR3 contains 15 residues. Germline values: CDR1 ENHRY, CDR2 SYGVKD. The DNA for the CDR3 is TGTGCCATCGGGGCCGGGACAGGGCTCGATCAGCCCCAGCATTTT. Encoded protein: CAIGAGTGLDQPQHF.

J is TRBJ1-1 and V is TRBV5-4; TRBD1 is a possible D gene (5 bases). Trimming shortened V by 1 base and J by 2 bases, and 6 bases separated the two germline ends. Germline V lookup: CDR1 SGHNT, CDR2 YYREEE (reference sequence). The CDR3 is made up of 13 amino acids. The CDR3 DNA follows: TGTGCCAGCAGCTTGAGGGGAAACACTGAAGCTTTCTTT. Protein product: CASSLRGNTEAFF.

V is TRBV6-5 and J is TRBJ2-1, with TRBD2 matching 11 bases. The length of the CDR3 is 15 residues. CDR1 and CDR2 from the germline V gene are MNHEY and SVGAGI. Trimming took 6 bases from V and 4 from J; bases not matched to a gene: 5. CDR3 in DNA: TGTGCCAGCAGACTCGGGACTAGCGGTTACAATGAGCAGTTCTTC. Encoded protein: CASRLGTSGYNEQFF.

The chain joins TRBV4-3 to TRBJ1-2, with D hard to call. There are 15 residues in the CDR3. Germline lookup yields CDR1 LGHNA and CDR2 YSLEER. Trimming left V 4 bases short and J 4 bases short, with 16 bases between. As DNA, the CDR3 is TGCGCCAGCAGCCCAGATGGGGAAGGAGGCTATGGCTACACCTTC. The encoded protein is CASSPDGEGGYGYTF.

This clone was observed once. J is TRBJ2-7 and V is TRBV11-2, with 7 bases identical to TRBD2. Germline V gene sequence: CDR1 SGHAT, CDR2 FQNNGV. Trimming took 5 bases from V and 1 from J; bases not matched to a gene: 8. The CDR3 has 15 residues. The CDR3 sequence is CASSNIQGGSYEQYF. The CDR3 DNA sequence: TGTGCCAGCAGCAATATCCAGGGAGGGTCCTACGAGCAGTACTTC.

This chain uses TRBV19 with TRBJ1-5, with D hard to call. CDR1 LNHDA and CDR2 SQIVND come from the germline V gene (reference sequence). V lost 4 bases and J lost 0, with 10 bases in between. CDR3 length: 15 residues. The CDR3, as DNA: TGTGCCAGTAGTACGGGGTACGATAGCAATCAGCCCCAGCATTTT. Protein: CASSTGYDSNQPQHF.

V and J are TRBV30 and TRBJ2-6; 7 bases fit TRBD1. CDR1 and CDR2 from the germline V gene are GTSNPN and SVGIG (reference sequence). The CDR3 consists of 13 residues. Losses at the gene ends were 5 bases for V and 15 bases for J; bases not matched to a gene: 13. The CDR3 spells CAWATGTAADLTF. In DNA, the CDR3 is TGTGCCTGGGCAACCGGGACAGCGGCCGACCTGACTTTC.

This clone was seen only once. This chain joins TRBV15 and TRBJ1-5; D is ambiguous. The CDR3 is made up of 15 amino acids. Germline lookup yields CDR1 LNHNV and CDR2 YYDKDF (reference sequence). Between the trimmed V and J ends, which lost 3 bases and 2 bases, there was a span of 11 bases. CDR3 in amino acids: CATSSSEQGNQPQHF. The DNA for the CDR3 is TGTGCCACCAGCAGTTCAGAGCAGGGCAATCAGCCCCAGCATTTT.

The chain has TRBV5-4 and TRBJ2-7, with 7 bases aligning to TRBD2. Germline CDR1 and CDR2: SGHNT and YYREEE (reference sequence). The CDR3 totals 12 residues. Trimming took 3 bases from V and 5 from J; bases not matched to a gene: 2. CDR3 nucleotide sequence: TGTGCCAGCAGCTGGGGGGGTGACGAGCAGTACTTC. Translated: CASSWGGDEQYF.

This clone was counted only a few times. The gene calls are TRBV19 and TRBJ1-3; no clear D gene. Trimming removed 0 bases at V and 0 bases at J, with 9 bases between. The CDR3 runs 16 residues. Germline values: CDR1 LNHDA, CDR2 SQIVND (reference sequence). CDR3 loop: CASSIDRFYSGNTIYF. The CDR3 DNA follows: TGTGCCAGTAGTATAGACAGATTCTACTCTGGAAACACCATATATTTT.

In its sample, this clone was seen once. This rearrangement joins TRBV27 to TRBJ2-6; D is unresolved. Germline V gives CDR1 MNHEY, CDR2 SMNVEV (reference sequence). The CDR3 has 14 amino acids. V was shortened by 6 bases and J by 5 bases, with 11 bases between the two germline ends. CDR3 protein: CASSPPGRANVLTF. The CDR3 DNA reads as TGTGCCAGCAGCCCCCCTGGGAGGGCCAACGTCCTGACTTTC.

The table lists this clone with a count of one. The rearrangement joins TRBV5-1 to TRBJ2-5; 7 nucleotides match TRBD1. The J call may be mistaken, given a closer DNA end match to TRBJ2-7. Germline assignment: CDR1 SGHRS and CDR2 YFSETQ. The CDR3 covers 14 residues. CDR3: CASSFRDSVYEQYF. As DNA, the CDR3 is TGCGCCAGCAGCTTTAGGGACAGTGTCTACGAGCAGTACTTC.

The rearrangement uses TRBV29-1 and TRBJ1-2, with D unclear. Germline CDR1 is SQVTM and CDR2 is ANQGSEA. This CDR3 contains 13 residues. Trimming stripped 4 bases from V and 4 bases from J, with 13 bases between. The CDR3 spells CSVGDLGIYGYTF. The CDR3 DNA follows: TGCAGCGTTGGTGACCTTGGGATCTATGGCTACACCTTC.

The rearrangement links TRBV5-1 to TRBJ2-3; no reliable D call. V lost 2 bases to trimming and J lost 2 bases, with 0 bases between them. Per the germline V gene, CDR1 is SGHRS and CDR2 is YFSETQ. The CDR3 spans 11 residues. The CDR3 region has the DNA TGCGCCAGCAGCTTCACAGATACGCAGTATTTT. It translates to CASSFTDTQYF.

The V call is TRBV6-1, the J call TRBJ1-1; D call uncertain. The germline V gene has CDR1 MNHNS and CDR2 SASEGT. The CDR3 has 17 residues. The germline V and J ends were trimmed by 2 bases and 0 bases, with 16 bases remaining between them. The CDR3 DNA sequence: TGTGCCAGCAGTGAACATTTCAGTCTGACCTTGAACACTGAAGCTTTCTTT. This gives the protein CASSEHFSLTLNTEAFF.